The text below deals with one T cell receptor beta chain. The target antigen is unknown. Sequencing was performed with immunoSEQ multiplex PCR; in TCRdb, only in-frame clones are kept and a portion is missing. The table has some 140,000 clones, 85% to 95% seen once. The sample is drawn from a study of T cell responses to AZD1222 COVID-19 vaccine. The V end was cut by 2 bases, the J end by 8 bases, with 17 bases between. Looked up from germline, CDR1 is SGHDT and CDR2 is YYEEEE. The CDR3 extends over 16 amino acids. Study results and caveats: Repertoire sampling occurred only after the peak T cell response. There were mostly white British donors and more females than males, and clonal diversity was possibly underestimated. Baseline serostatus was positive in only six or seven AZD1222 recipients. Unmutated variant regions are reportedly the target of nearly half of TCRs that are spike-specific.

This clonotype was obtained from an adult who received the AZD1222 COVID-19 vaccine. The gene calls are TRBV5-6 and TRBJ1-6; D uncertain. This specimen consisted of peripheral blood, obtained 28 days after the second AZD1222 dose. This chain's CDR3 is CASSFSRATQDSPLHF. CDR3 nucleotide sequence: TGTGCCAGCAGCTTCAGTCGCGCTACCCAGGATTCACCCCTCCACTTT.